This is a list of T cell receptor beta chains from one sample in a study of Graves' ophthalmopathy and Graves' hyperthyroidism. TCRdb re-derived calls from the multiplex PCR reads in MiXCR, one entry per CDR3 protein. The sample lists 500,000 to 700,000 distinct CDR3 sequences, about a fifth occurring once. Sequencing input: peripheral blood. The receptors come from a woman aged 18-29 years with stable Graves' hyperthyroidism. Some clones in this sample may be carry-over from other donors' samples. Each CDR3 is given without its conserved first and last residue. Fields, in order: J gene, V gene, CDR3 length, CDR3 protein.

TRBJ2-5,TRBV28,14,ASSLGVGGSQETKY
TRBJ2-2,TRBV27,18,ASSLSAGGSFLSNTGELF
TRBJ1-1,TRBV6-1,12,ASSEAEDHTEAF
TRBJ1-1,TRBV6-5,14,ASSYPDRDGNTEAF
TRBJ2-2,TRBV2,13,ASSNPGPRTGELF
TRBJ1-2,TRBV12-3/TRBV12-4,11,ASSRTDRGLVT
TRBJ1-2,TRBV15,12,ATSRLEAAEGYT
TRBJ2-7,TRBV4-1,12,VSSSSQGGDEQY
TRBJ2-5,TRBV7-8,14,ASSPQSGRAGETQY
TRBJ1-6,TRBV6-5,17,ASSYVSGFFLSYNSPLH
TRBJ2-7,TRBV15,13,ATSRTTGTPDEQY
TRBJ1-1,TRBV15,14,ATSRVIARPNTEAF
TRBJ1-5,TRBV12-3/TRBV12-4,12,ASSLQGQGQPQH
TRBJ1-2,TRBV24-1,9,ATRTEGGYT